This passage covers 2 T cell receptor beta chains from one sample sequenced in a study of technical replicates of blood from a handful of donors. Assay: immunoSEQ multiplex PCR; the TCRdb copy retains only in-frame clones and omits some. The sample gives roughly 100,000 clones, 90% to 97% of which show up once; about 0.39% is in the top ten. The sequencing input was T cells isolated from PBMCs. The source is a human donor in good health.

This clone was recorded once. The chain couples TRBV25-1 to TRBJ2-1, with unresolved D. The V gene's germline CDR1 is MGHDK and CDR2 SYGVNS. V lost 2 bases to trimming and J lost 4 bases, with 12 bases between them. CDR3 length equals 15 residues. This chain's CDR3 is CASSEMRGPYNEQFF. The DNA for the CDR3 is TGTGCCAGCAGTGAAATGAGAGGCCCTTACAATGAGCAGTTCTTC.

This clone was detected once. V usage is TRBV6-5 and J usage is TRBJ2-1; D gene unclear. The V end lost 0 bases, the J end lost 8 bases, and 17 bases lay between the germline ends. Germline CDR1 reads MNHEY; CDR2 reads SVGAGI. The CDR3 has 16 amino acids. The CDR3 DNA follows: TGTGCCAGCAGTTACTCGACGGTGCCCCTAGGAGATGAGCAGTTCTTC. Translated: CASSYSTVPLGDEQFF.